The sequence of this T cell receptor beta chain was determined in a study of beta chain features in type 1 diabetes. Trimming removed 1 base from V and 3 bases from J; junction bases left unmatched: 5. The CDR3 is made up of 16 amino acids. The V gene's germline CDR1 is GTSNPN and CDR2 SVGIG (reference sequence). This clone was counted between two and nine times. Expressed TCRB transcripts were sequenced because the isolated RNA had all been reverse transcribed beforehand. Assay: immunoSEQ multiplex PCR; the TCRdb copy retains only in-frame clones and omits some. The table has hundreds of thousands of clones, roughly 15% seen once.

The origin of this receptor is a man between 25 and 39 years old in good health. This chain uses TRBV30 with TRBJ2-7, with 14 nucleotides matching TRBD2. What was sequenced was central memory CD4+ T cells from blood. The CDR3 coding sequence is TGTGCCTGGAGTGAGCGACTAGCGGGAGGGAGCTACGAGCAGTACGTC. Amino acids: CAWSERLAGGSYEQYV.